Listed here are 27 T cell receptor beta chains from one sample, sequenced in a study of blood T cells in healthy people across ages. Primed by a sample-barcoded 5' primer and a J-beta primer mix, a second PCR proceeded for roughly 7 to 11 cycles. TCRdb called the 5' RACE reads again in MiXCR, with one record for every CDR3 protein. The sample consists of approximately 800,000 distinct CDR3 sequences, about half of them appearing once. The sequenced sample consisted of blood. These receptors were collected from a man older than 75 in good health.

This clonotype was found a few times. Here the CDR3 DNA reads TGCGCCAGCAGCCAAGATTATAGTCTAGCGGGAGTTAATGAGCAGTTCTTC. Amino acids: CASSQDYSLAGVNEQFF. The chain combines TRBV4-1 with TRBJ2-1, with TRBD2 identical over 10 bases. The V and J ends lost 0 bases and 7 bases, in that order; junction bases with no gene match: 9. Germline CDR1 MGHRA, CDR2 YSYEKL. The CDR3 contains 17 residues.

The chain employs TRBV7-2 and TRBJ2-7; D ambiguous. V was pared by 4 bases and J by 6 bases, with 10 bases between. The CDR3 covers 12 residues. Germline loops: CDR1 SGHTA, CDR2 FQGNSA. The CDR3 is CASSSNRIEQYF. As DNA, the CDR3 is TGTGCCAGCAGCTCAAACAGAATCGAGCAGTACTTC.

The chain recombines TRBV20-1 with TRBJ2-3; weak D call: TRBD1 (6 bases). The CDR3 extends over 15 amino acids. The ends were cut back, 1 base at V and 4 bases at J, with 15 bases in the middle. Germline values: CDR1 DFQATT, CDR2 SNEGSKA (reference sequence). CDR3 sequence reads: CSARAFAGESDTQYF. In DNA, the CDR3 is TGCAGTGCTAGAGCGTTTGCAGGGGAGTCAGATACGCAGTATTTT.

This clonotype was counted between two and nine times. The genes are TRBV4-3 and TRBJ2-4; possible D gene TRBD1, 6 bases. Germline-derived CDR1 and CDR2 are LGHNA and YSLEER. The CDR3 extends over 15 amino acids. Deletions cut 2 bases from V and 6 bases from J, with 14 bases between. The CDR3 nucleotides read TGCGCCAGCAGCCAAACCAGGGGCAGGGGAAACATTCAGTACTTC. Its protein is CASSQTRGRGNIQYF.

The chain is built from TRBV13 and TRBJ1-3, with no clear D. This CDR3 has 15 amino acids. Germline lookup yields CDR1 PRHDT and CDR2 FYEKMQ (reference sequence). V dropped 0 bases and J dropped 0 bases, with 6 bases sitting between them. The CDR3 sequence is CASSLGADSGNTIYF. Here the CDR3 DNA reads TGTGCCAGCAGCTTAGGCGCAGACTCTGGAAACACCATATATTTT.

In its sample, this clonotype was seen a few times. This chain links TRBV20-1 with TRBJ2-7, with 7 nucleotides matching TRBD2. TRBJ2-5 matches the DNA end more closely, so the J call is doubtful. The CDR3 loop spans 14 amino acids. CDR1 is DFQATT, CDR2 SNEGSKA, per germline (reference sequence). The CDR3 sequence is CSASSGGNVETQYF. In DNA, the CDR3 is TGCAGTGCTAGTTCGGGAGGCAACGTAGAGACCCAGTACTTC.

A few counts support this clonotype. The chain carries TRBV12-3 or TRBV12-4 and TRBJ2-7; 8 bases match TRBD2. V lost 6 bases, J lost 3 bases, and 4 bases stayed unmatched. The CDR3 is made up of 13 amino acids. CDR3 in amino acids: CASSPGGVYEQYF. The DNA of the CDR3 is TGTGCCAGCAGCCCCGGGGGGGTCTACGAGCAGTACTTC.

The rearrangement links TRBV7-2 to TRBJ2-7; D is possibly TRBD1 (6 bases). The CDR3 covers 13 residues. Trimming removed 5 bases from V and 5 bases from J, with 13 bases in between. Germline assignment: CDR1 SGHTA and CDR2 FQGNSA. This CDR3 reads CASSATGQNEQYF. The CDR3 bases are TGTGCCAGCAGCGCCACCGGACAGAACGAGCAGTACTTC.

The chain combines TRBV5-1 with TRBJ2-5, with TRBD1 as a possible D gene (5 bases). There are 14 residues in the CDR3. V gave up 2 bases and J gave up 5 bases, with 13 bases separating them. The V gene's germline CDR1 is SGHRS and CDR2 YFSETQ. CDR3 DNA sequence: TGCGCCAGCAGCTTAGGCAGGGCAGGGGAGACCCAGTACTTC. As protein: CASSLGRAGETQYF.

V and J are TRBV27 and TRBJ1-1; the match to TRBD1 covers 8 bases. The ends lost 10 bases at V and 5 bases at J; junction bases unmatched: 9. The CDR3 has 13 amino acids. Germline V gene data show CDR1 as MNHEY and CDR2 as SMNVEV (reference sequence). CDR3 protein: CATRRGRRTEAFF. As DNA, the CDR3 is TGTGCCACCCGCAGGGGGCGAAGGACTGAAGCTTTCTTT.

V and J are TRBV9 and TRBJ2-7; 8 bases match TRBD1. The trim removed 2 bases at V and 4 bases at J, leaving 8 bases unmatched. The germline V gene has CDR1 SGDLS and CDR2 YYNGEE. The CDR3 is 15 residues long. The DNA for the CDR3 is TGTGCCAGCAGCGTTGGGACAGGTAGTATATACGAGCAGTACTTC. It translates to CASSVGTGSIYEQYF.

The gene calls are TRBV6-2 or TRBV6-3 and TRBJ1-1, with D maybe TRBD1 (6 bases). V was pared by 6 bases and J by 5 bases, with 16 bases between. Per the germline V gene, CDR1 is MNHEY and CDR2 is SVGEGT. CDR3 size: 14 residues. The CDR3 bases are TGTGCCAGCAGGTCACTACAGGGTCGGACTGAAGCTTTCTTT. It yields the protein CASRSLQGRTEAFF.

This clonotype was counted at least ten times. The chain joins TRBV9 to TRBJ2-5; D perhaps matches TRBD2 (6 bases). The CDR3 runs to 14 residues. The germline CDR1 and CDR2 sequences are SGDLS and YYNGEE. The germline V and J ends were trimmed by 0 bases and 3 bases, with 9 bases remaining between them. The CDR3 DNA follows: TGTGCCAGCAGCGTAGCCGGGAGCGAAGAGACCCAGTACTTC. This sequence encodes CASSVAGSEETQYF.

This clonotype was seen more than once but under ten times. This sequence may be a read error, since a much larger clone differs from it by one base. The chain is built from TRBV4-1 and TRBJ2-6, with 7 bases matching TRBD1. Germline loops: CDR1 MGHRA, CDR2 YSYEKL. There are 18 residues in the CDR3. Trimming took 5 bases from V and 0 from J; bases not matched to a gene: 10. The DNA for the CDR3 is TGCGCCAGCAGCACCCGACAGGGTCCCTCCTCTGGGGCCAACGTCCTGACTTTC. The encoded protein is CASSTRQGPSSGANVLTF.

A few counts support this clonotype. The chain is built from TRBV2 and TRBJ2-7, with 7 bases identical to TRBD1. The CDR3 runs to 13 residues. CDR1 SNHLY and CDR2 FYNNEI come from the germline V gene. V was clipped by 6 bases and J by 7 bases; unmatched bases: 9. Here the CDR3 DNA reads TGTGCCAGCAGAGCTGGGACAGCCCGGGAGCAGTACTTC. Translating it yields CASRAGTAREQYF.

This clonotype was counted a few times. J is TRBJ2-1 and V is TRBV12-3 or TRBV12-4; 13 bases fit TRBD2. Trimming at V came to 4 bases and at J to 3 bases, leaving 9 bases not matched to a gene. The CDR3 spans 18 residues. The CDR3 nucleotides are TGTGCCAGCAGTTCCGGACTAGCGGGAGATCTAGGCTACAATGAGCAGTTCTTC. It encodes CASSSGLAGDLGYNEQFF.

The chain uses TRBV2 and TRBJ2-1; the D gene is possibly TRBD2 (5 bases). Germline V gene lookup returns CDR1 SNHLY and CDR2 FYNNEI. The CDR3 has 15 residues. Trimming took 8 bases from V and 9 from J, leaving 23 bases between them. The CDR3 reads CASSERVALQFEQFF. CDR3 DNA: TGTGCCAGCTCTGAGAGGGTGGCCCTACAATTTGAGCAGTTCTTC.

The genes are TRBV11-2 and TRBJ2-1; D is perhaps TRBD1 (5 bases). The CDR3 contains 13 residues. Germline V gene data show CDR1 as SGHAT and CDR2 as FQNNGV. V was shortened by 5 bases and J by 6 bases, with 11 bases between the two germline ends. The CDR3 nucleotides read TGTGCCAGCAGCGGGGCTAGAACCAATGAGCAGTTCTTC. Translated, it gives CASSGARTNEQFF.

The chain joins TRBV7-9 to TRBJ2-5; perhaps TRBD2 as D (5 bases). This CDR3 region has 15 residues. V lost 3 bases and J 5 bases, leaving 16 bases between the germline ends. Germline CDR1 and CDR2: SEHNR and FQNEAQ (reference sequence). CDR3 coding DNA: TGTGCCAGCAGCTTCGGACTTCCGACTACCGAGACCCAGTACTTC. Protein product: CASSFGLPTTETQYF.

The J gene is TRBJ1-1, the V gene TRBV28; no clear D. CDR1 MDHEN and CDR2 SYDVKM come from the germline V gene. V was pared by 11 bases and J by 8 bases, with 15 bases between. The CDR3 covers 11 residues. The CDR3 DNA reads TGTGCCCACTATTCAGGAACGGAAGCTTTCTTT. Translation: CAHYSGTEAFF.

The V gene is TRBV14, the J gene TRBJ2-2; a possible D gene is TRBD1 (5 bases). V dropped 4 bases and J dropped 2 bases, with 8 bases sitting between them. The germline V gene has CDR1 SGHDN and CDR2 FVKESK. The CDR3 is 14 residues long. Written as DNA, the CDR3 is TGTGCCAGCAGCCCCAGGGTCAACACCGGGGAGCTGTTTTTT. Translated: CASSPRVNTGELFF.

Remarks on this clonotype: This could be a read error, since a much larger clone is one nucleotide away. The V call is TRBV10-3, the J call TRBJ1-6, with TRBD1 matching 7 bases. The CDR3 runs to 16 residues. Trimming cost V 0 bases and J 5 bases; bases outside gene matches: 4. Germline V CDR1 and CDR2: ENHRY, SYGVKD. The chain's CDR3 is CAISESRQGDNSPLHF. The CDR3 nucleotides read TGTGCCATCAGTGAGTCGAGACAGGGAGATAATTCACCCCTCCACTTT.

The V gene is TRBV28, the J gene TRBJ2-7; D gene uncertain. The CDR3 loop spans 12 amino acids. The germline V gene has CDR1 MDHEN and CDR2 SYDVKM. V dropped 7 bases and J dropped 4 bases, with 11 bases sitting between them. The chain's CDR3 is CASNSGVYEQYF. DNA for the CDR3: TGTGCCAGCAACTCTGGGGTTTACGAGCAGTACTTC.

The rearrangement links TRBV7-2 to TRBJ2-7; D perhaps matches TRBD1 (6 bases). The V end lost 7 bases, the J end lost 7 bases, and 26 bases lay between the germline ends. Germline V gene data show CDR1 as SGHTA and CDR2 as FQGNSA. The CDR3 has 16 residues. Here the CDR3 DNA reads TGTGCCAGCAAGAGACCAGGGGACCCCCTCTACAATGAGCAGTACTTC. Protein sequence: CASKRPGDPLYNEQYF.

A few counts support this clonotype. V gene TRBV29-1 combines with J gene TRBJ2-4; the D call may be TRBD1 or TRBD2 (6 bases each). The germline CDR1 and CDR2 sequences are SQVTM and ANQGSEA. CDR3 length equals 14 residues. Trimming removed 6 bases from V and 0 bases from J, with 12 bases in between. CDR3 residues: CSVQGGTAKNIQYF. DNA for the CDR3: TGCAGCGTCCAAGGGGGGACAGCCAAAAACATTCAGTACTTC.

This clonotype was seen more than once but under ten times. The genes are TRBV11-3 and TRBJ2-7; tentative D call: TRBD2 (5 bases). Looked up from germline, CDR1 is SGHNT and CDR2 is YENEEA. The CDR3 runs to 14 residues. V lost 5 bases and J 2 bases, leaving 13 bases between the germline ends. The CDR3 spells CASSLGLGPYEQYF. DNA for the CDR3: TGTGCCAGCAGCCTAGGACTCGGACCCTACGAGCAGTACTTC.

This chain joins TRBV20-1 and TRBJ1-1, with D maybe TRBD1 (5 bases). Germline CDR1 reads DFQATT; CDR2 reads SNEGSKA (reference sequence). The germline V and J ends were trimmed by 0 bases and 6 bases, with 8 bases remaining between them. CDR3 size: 12 residues. CDR3 protein: CSARDPGAEAFF. DNA of the CDR3: TGCAGTGCTAGAGATCCGGGGGCTGAAGCTTTCTTT.